This T cell receptor (beta chain) stems from a study of blood T cell repertoires in COVID-19. At the level of the study: Sites across the United States, Italy and Spain contributed samples from acute and convalescent COVID-19. From T cells, B-cell-depleted T cells, or PBMCs came the material, which was cDNA or gDNA.

In the original analysis: Reference gene primer amplification gave estimated nucleated cell counts. The repertoire was sequenced with immunoSEQ multiplex PCR; TCRdb's copy has only in-frame clones and lacks some. V and J calls and clone size are given by that table; D and trimming were obtained from the DNA. The profile shows about 90,000 clones, roughly 88% of them singletons. Looked up from germline, CDR1 is MNHNY and CDR2 is SVGAGI (reference sequence). The CDR3 is 18 amino acids. Deletions cut 5 bases from V and 0 bases from J, with 20 bases between. This TCR derives from a man aged 55 to 69 with acute or convalescent COVID-19. The chain recombines TRBV6-6 with TRBJ1-5, with D possibly being TRBD1 (5 bases). What was sequenced was peripheral blood. The DNA for the CDR3 is TGTGCCAGCAGTCCACTGAGGAGGGGCACCAATAGCAATCAGCCCCAGCATTTT. It codes for CASSPLRRGTNSNQPQHF.